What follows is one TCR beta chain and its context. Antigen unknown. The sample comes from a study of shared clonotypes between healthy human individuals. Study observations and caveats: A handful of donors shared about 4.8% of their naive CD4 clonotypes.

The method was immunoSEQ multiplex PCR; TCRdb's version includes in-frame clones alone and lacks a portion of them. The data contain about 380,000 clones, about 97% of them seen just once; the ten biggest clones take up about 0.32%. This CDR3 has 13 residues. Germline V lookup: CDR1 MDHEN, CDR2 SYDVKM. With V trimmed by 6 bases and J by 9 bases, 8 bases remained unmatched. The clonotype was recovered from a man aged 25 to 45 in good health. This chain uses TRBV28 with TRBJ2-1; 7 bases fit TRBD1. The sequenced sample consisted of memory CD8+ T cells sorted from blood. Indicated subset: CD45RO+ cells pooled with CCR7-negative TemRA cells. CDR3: CASRTGTAFEQFF. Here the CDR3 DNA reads TGTGCCAGCAGGACCGGGACAGCCTTTGAGCAGTTCTTC.